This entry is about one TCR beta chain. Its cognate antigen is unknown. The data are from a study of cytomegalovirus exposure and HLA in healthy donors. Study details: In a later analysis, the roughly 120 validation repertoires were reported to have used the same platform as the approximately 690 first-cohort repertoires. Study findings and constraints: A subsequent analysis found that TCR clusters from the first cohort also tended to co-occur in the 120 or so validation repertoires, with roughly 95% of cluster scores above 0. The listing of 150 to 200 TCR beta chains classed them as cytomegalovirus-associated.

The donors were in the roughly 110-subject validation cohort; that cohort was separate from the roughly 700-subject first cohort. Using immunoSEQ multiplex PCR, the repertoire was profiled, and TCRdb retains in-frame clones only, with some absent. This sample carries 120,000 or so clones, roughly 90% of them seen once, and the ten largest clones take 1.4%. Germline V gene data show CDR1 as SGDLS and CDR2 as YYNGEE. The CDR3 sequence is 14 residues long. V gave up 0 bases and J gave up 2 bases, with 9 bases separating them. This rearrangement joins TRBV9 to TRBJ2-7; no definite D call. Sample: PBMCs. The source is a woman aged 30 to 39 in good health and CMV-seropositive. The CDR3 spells CASSVAPVTYEQYF. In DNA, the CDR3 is TGTGCCAGCAGCGTAGCCCCGGTAACCTACGAGCAGTACTTC.